Shown below are 23 T cell receptor beta chains from a single sample sequenced in a study of beta chain features in type 1 diabetes. Study-wide results and limits: In all four CD4+ subsets, TCRB CDR3 length was significantly, moderately reduced in type 1 diabetes.

Antigens for these TCRs are unknown. Reverse transcribing all isolated RNA meant expressed TCRB transcripts were sequenced. Repertoires were generated with immunoSEQ multiplex PCR, while TCRdb's copy carries only in-frame clones and drops some. The table lists 330,000 or so clones, 10% to 15% of them singletons. Source material: naive CD4+ T cells from blood. These receptors all come from a young woman with type 1 diabetes.

This clone has a handful of counts. The chain recombines TRBV25-1 with TRBJ2-3, with TRBD1 matching 10 bases. The CDR3 contains 17 residues. After removal of 4 bases from V and 2 bases from J, the junction contained 9 bases not matched to a gene. Looked up from germline, CDR1 is MGHDK and CDR2 is SYGVNS. The CDR3 DNA follows: TGTGCCAGCAGTGGACGGTGGGGACAGGGGTTCACAGATACGCAGTATTTT. It specifies CASSGRWGQGFTDTQYF. Full variable domain (rest looked up from reference TRBV25-1 and TRBJ2-3): EADIYQTPRYLVIGTGKKITLECSQTMGHDKMYWYQQDPGMELHLIHYSYGVNSTEKGDLSSESTVSRIRTEHFPLTLESARPSHTSQYLCASSGRWGQGFTDTQYFGPGTRLTVL.

This clone was counted between two and nine times. The rearrangement links TRBV2 to TRBJ2-5, with 7 bases identical to TRBD2. V trimming: 4 bases; J trimming: 1 base; junction bases outside the gene matches: 3. The CDR3 is 14 residues long. In germline, CDR1 is SNHLY, CDR2 FYNNEI. CDR3 in amino acids: CASSGVAGQETQYF. For the CDR3, the DNA is TGTGCCAGCAGTGGGGTAGCGGGCCAAGAGACCCAGTACTTC.

V is TRBV23-1 and J is TRBJ2-7; maybe TRBD2 (5 bases). TRBV23-1 is an ORF for which the function is uncertain. CDR3 length equals 15 residues. V gave up 2 bases and J gave up 0 bases, with 11 bases separating them. CDR3 residues: CASSQGGSSSYEQYF. Written as DNA, the CDR3 is TGCGCCAGCAGTCAAGGAGGATCCAGCTCCTACGAGCAGTACTTC.

This clone showed up just a few times. J is TRBJ2-5 and V is TRBV7-8; possible D gene TRBD1, 5 bases. The germline gives CDR1 SGHVS, CDR2 FQNEAQ. This CDR3 has 17 residues. Between the trimmed V and J ends, which lost 1 base and 4 bases, there was a span of 19 bases. CDR3 residues: CASSLVFGRAGLETQYF. CDR3 coding DNA: TGTGCCAGCAGCTTAGTCTTTGGTCGGGCAGGGTTAGAGACCCAGTACTTC.

The J gene is TRBJ1-1, the V gene TRBV7-2, with 10 nucleotides matching TRBD1. CDR1 and CDR2 from the germline V gene are SGHTA and FQGNSA. The CDR3 covers 14 residues. The J segment lost 3 bases and the V segment lost 8 bases, leaving 6 bases of the junction unmatched. This CDR3 reads CASGRQGADTEAFF. The DNA of the CDR3 is TGTGCCAGCGGACGACAGGGGGCCGACACTGAAGCTTTCTTT.

This clone was counted only a few times. The chain combines TRBV29-1 with TRBJ1-4, with TRBD1 matching over 7 bases. Germline values: CDR1 SQVTM, CDR2 ANQGSEA. This CDR3 spans 15 amino acids. V lost 4 bases, J lost 2 bases, and 7 bases stayed unmatched. DNA for the CDR3: TGCAGCGTTGGAACAGGGGTGTCGACTAATGAAAAACTGTTTTTT. It codes for CSVGTGVSTNEKLFF.

The rearrangement joins TRBV19 to TRBJ2-3; 12 bases fit TRBD2. CDR1 is LNHDA and CDR2 is SQIVND in the germline V gene (reference sequence). The CDR3 covers 16 residues. J lost 4 bases, V lost 5 bases, and 7 bases had no gene match. CDR3 loop: CASSSPSGGAPDTQYF. In DNA form, the CDR3 reads TGTGCCAGTAGTTCCCCTAGCGGGGGGGCCCCAGATACGCAGTATTTT.

This clone was detected only a few times. CDR3 nucleotides: TGTGCCAGCAGCTCGTCCGCGACAGGGTTATATACGCAGTATTTT. Protein: CASSSSATGLYTQYF. The chain is built from TRBV11-2 and TRBJ2-3; 7 bases line up with TRBD1. The trim removed 4 bases at V and 7 bases at J, leaving 11 bases unmatched. This CDR3 is 15 amino acids long. Germline V gives CDR1 SGHAT, CDR2 FQNNGV.

The table lists this clone with a few counts. V gene TRBV12-5 combines with J gene TRBJ2-1; 11 bases map to TRBD2. Trimming removed 5 bases from V and 4 bases from J; junction bases left unmatched: 7. The CDR3 length is 16 residues. Germline V gene sequence: CDR1 LGHNT, CDR2 FRNRAP. This chain's CDR3 is CASGASRTSGYNEQFF. CDR3 nucleotides: TGTGCTAGTGGTGCCTCAAGGACTAGCGGGTACAATGAGCAGTTCTTC. Full variable domain (outside the CDR3, taken from reference TRBV12-5 and TRBJ2-1): DARVTQTPRHKVTEMGQEVTMRCQPILGHNTVFWYRQTMMQGLELLAYFRNRAPLDDSGMPKDRFSAEMPDATLATLKIQPSEPRDSAVYFCASGASRTSGYNEQFFGPGTRLTVL.

This sequence joins TRBV19 and TRBJ1-1; D is unclear. Between the trimmed V and J ends, which lost 5 bases and 5 bases, there was a span of 15 bases. This CDR3 has 14 amino acids. The germline V gene has CDR1 LNHDA and CDR2 SQIVND (reference sequence). The CDR3 loop is CASSLGVSSTEAFF. The CDR3 bases are TGTGCCAGTAGTCTCGGGGTTTCGAGTACTGAAGCTTTCTTT.

This clone occurred a few times. The J gene is TRBJ1-5, the V gene TRBV4-3; D possibly corresponds to TRBD1 (6 bases). Germline assignment: CDR1 LGHNA and CDR2 YSLEER. Trimming stripped 1 base from V and 4 bases from J, with 8 bases between. The length of the CDR3 is 14 residues. In DNA, the CDR3 is TGCGCCAGCAGCCAAGTAACAGGGAATCAGCCCCAGCATTTT. Translation gives CASSQVTGNQPQHF.

A few counts support this clone. The rearrangement joins TRBV30 to TRBJ2-2; D uncertain. CDR3 length: 12 residues. V was clipped by 2 bases and J by 5 bases, with 6 bases between them. Germline V gives CDR1 GTSNPN, CDR2 SVGIG (reference sequence). The CDR3 nucleotides read TGTGCCTGGAGTCGAGGAACCGGGGAGCTGTTTTTT. Residues: CAWSRGTGELFF.

This sequence joins TRBV9 and TRBJ2-2; 7 bases map to TRBD1. J was trimmed by 6 bases and V by 4 bases; bases with no gene match: 6. There are 14 residues in the CDR3. Germline V gene sequence: CDR1 SGDLS, CDR2 YYNGEE. CDR3 residues: CASSTEGAPGELFF. For the CDR3, the DNA is TGTGCCAGCAGCACCGAGGGGGCCCCCGGGGAGCTGTTTTTT.

CDR3 amino acids: CASSSPTGGNTGELFF. DNA for the CDR3: TGTGCCAGCAGCTCCCCTACAGGGGGGAACACCGGGGAGCTGTTTTTT. This rearrangement joins TRBV7-2 to TRBJ2-2; 8 bases agree with TRBD1. Germline CDR1 is SGHTA and CDR2 is FQGNSA. The trim removed 4 bases at V and 1 base at J, leaving 5 bases unmatched. This CDR3 spans 16 amino acids. Complete variable domain (other parts from reference TRBV7-2 and TRBJ2-2): GAGVSQSPSNKVTEKGKDVELRCDPISGHTALYWYRQSLGQGLEFLIYFQGNSAPDKSGLPSDRFSAERTGGSVSTLTIQRTQQEDSAVYLCASSSPTGGNTGELFFGEGSRLTVL.

This clone turned up a few times. The CDR3 spells CASSPSMGQNIQYF. CDR3 coding DNA: TGCGCCAGCAGCCCCTCCATGGGCCAAAACATTCAGTACTTC. This rearrangement joins TRBV4-3 to TRBJ2-4; D is undetermined. Between the trimmed V and J ends, which lost 4 bases and 5 bases, there was a span of 12 bases. The germline V gene encodes CDR1 LGHNA and CDR2 YSLEER. This CDR3 has 14 residues.

The chain couples TRBV5-1 to TRBJ2-3; possible D gene TRBD2, 7 bases. The length of the CDR3 is 16 residues. Germline lookup yields CDR1 SGHRS and CDR2 YFSETQ. Deletions cut 3 bases from V and 3 bases from J, with 17 bases between. This CDR3 is CASSSIPGGMTDTQYF. CDR3 DNA: TGCGCCAGCAGCTCAATCCCGGGGGGCATGACAGATACGCAGTATTTT.

The chain carries TRBV2 and TRBJ1-2; D ambiguous. V dropped 2 bases and J dropped 4 bases, with 8 bases sitting between them. The CDR3 consists of 13 residues. Germline assignment: CDR1 SNHLY and CDR2 FYNNEI. CDR3 region: CASSESGSYGYTF. The CDR3 DNA sequence: TGTGCCAGCAGTGAAAGCGGTAGCTATGGCTACACCTTC.

This clone has just a few counts. Other DNA sequences in the same sample also yield this CDR3. The chain combines TRBV6-5 with TRBJ1-5; 8 bases match TRBD1. Germline V gene lookup returns CDR1 MNHEY and CDR2 SVGAGI. Unmatched junction bases numbered 0, after V lost 0 bases and J lost 2 bases. This CDR3 has 15 residues. The CDR3: CASSYSGQGNQPQHF. CDR3 coding DNA: TGTGCCAGCAGTTACTCGGGACAGGGCAATCAGCCCCAGCATTTT.

The gene calls are TRBV4-1 and TRBJ2-5; 8 positions agree with TRBD2. Germline CDR1 MGHRA, CDR2 YSYEKL. CDR3 length: 16 amino acids. Trimming took 3 bases from V and 1 from J; bases not matched to a gene: 7. The CDR3 DNA reads as TGCGCCAGCAGCCAGCTACTAGCGGATCGCCAAGAGACCCAGTACTTC. As protein: CASSQLLADRQETQYF.

The sample holds a few counts of this clone. The rearrangement uses TRBV18 and TRBJ1-6; D gene ambiguous. The CDR3 has 15 amino acids. In germline, CDR1 is KGHSH, CDR2 LQKENI. V lost 3 bases, J lost 3 bases, and 9 bases lay in between. CDR3 in DNA: TGTGCCAGCTCACCCGGGGTAAACTATAATTCACCCCTCCACTTT. This codes for CASSPGVNYNSPLHF.

This clone was seen only a few times. CDR3 sequence (DNA): TGTGCCAGCAGCCCCTCTCCGTTCGAGACCCAGTACTTC. Translated: CASSPSPFETQYF. The rearrangement uses TRBV27 and TRBJ2-5, with D unclear. V lost 6 bases to trimming and J lost 5 bases, with 13 bases between them. The germline gives CDR1 MNHEY, CDR2 SMNVEV (reference sequence). There are 13 residues in the CDR3.

This chain connects TRBV9 to TRBJ2-5; TRBD1 might be the D (6 bases). This CDR3 has 14 residues. CDR1 is SGDLS, CDR2 YYNGEE, per germline. Trimming shortened V by 4 bases and J by 5 bases, and 15 bases separated the two germline ends. CDR3 nucleotide sequence: TGTGCCAGCAGCACCACAGGGTCGGGTGAGACCCAGTACTTC. Translation gives CASSTTGSGETQYF.

The J gene is TRBJ1-1, the V gene TRBV6-5, with a weak D call TRBD1 (6 bases). This CDR3 is 15 amino acids long. Germline lookup yields CDR1 MNHEY and CDR2 SVGAGI. V lost 4 bases, J lost 0 bases, and 12 bases lay in between. The CDR3 coding sequence is TGTGCCAGCAGTTGGGGAGGGGGGATGAACACTGAAGCTTTCTTT. Its protein product is CASSWGGGMNTEAFF.